This T cell receptor (beta chain) was captured by sequencing in a study of T cells expressing NK-cell markers (dated by TCRdb to 2018 to 2021). For the wider study: Three sorted T-cell subsets (CD3+CD56+NKG2C+, CD3+CD56+NKG2C- and CD3+CD56-NKG2C+) from under ten donors had their TCR beta-chain repertoires profiled. Seven of the eight sequenced donors were HCMV-seropositive and one was HCMV-seronegative. All eight donors whose samples were sequenced were randomly selected healthy volunteers, three of them men and five women. The libraries were sequenced on Illumina HiSeq 2000/2500, MiSeq or NextSeq, producing 2 x 150 bp reads. Overall study outcomes, separate from this receptor: Whether the expanded NKG2C-expressing T cell clones were specific for HCMV antigens was left unclear. Those dominant clonotypes were again the most abundant among CD3+CD56-NKG2C+ cells in a handful of donors, at about 28.3-65%. For six donors, the dominant CD3+CD56+NKG2C+ clonotypes were among the top 10 CD8+ clonotypes and accounted for 1.0-7.0% of CD8+ T cells.

This sample was sequenced with an Illumina HiSeq 2000. TCR beta cDNA libraries were made by 5'RACE template switching that added a universal primer site and unique molecular identifiers. Synthesis of cDNA was primed from the TCR beta constant segment and was followed by two consecutive PCR amplification steps. The paper's processing steps were these. MIGEC was used to demultiplex reads and group the reads by UMI, and MiTCR was used to assemble and quantify clonotypes. To remove erroneous sequences, TCR cDNA sequences were retained only when supported by two or more reads. Downstream repertoire analysis used the tcR package, and clonotypes were matched across fractions by CDR3 nucleotide sequence plus V segment. VDJmatch was used to annotate antigen specificity against VDJdb, with one amino acid substitution in CDR3 allowed. With the reads reprocessed by TCRdb, a single entry stands for each CDR3 protein sequence and no DNA is reported. The authors' filters were not applied to this entry. For this sample, the table gives 550,000 to 600,000 distinct CDR3 sequences. The ten largest make up 3% to 4.5% of the sample.

Concerning this clonotype: The antigen it recognizes is unknown.

HCMV-specific IgG was detected in serum with a commercial ELISA kit to determine HCMV serostatus. Ficoll density gradient centrifugation was used to isolate peripheral blood mononuclear cells from blood. Source material: blood T cells: a sorted CD56 or NKG2C T cell subset, CD4+ or CD8+ T cells, or bulk PBMC T cells (not recorded which). The sequence was collected from a man in his late teens or twenties in good health. Donor details come from another sample of the same person, matched by shared clones.

Here the CDR3 is given as CASRGGEIQYF. The chain couples TRBV25-1 to TRBJ2-4; TCRdb's D call of TRBD1 is untestable without DNA. Via the germline V gene, CDR1 is MGHDK and CDR2 SYGVNS. From its cysteine to its phenylalanine, the CDR3 spans 11 amino acids. DNA was not recorded.